These 25 T cell receptor beta chains share one sample of origin, sequenced in a study of T cell changes during pregnancy in multiple sclerosis. Method: immunoSEQ multiplex PCR; TCRdb's copy keeps in-frame clones and lacks some. The sample has over 60,000 clones; about 93% are singletons. This sample comprised peripheral blood, obtained in the first trimester of pregnancy. These receptors were taken from a female donor with multiple sclerosis, enrolled in a pregnancy study.

The chain couples TRBV2 to TRBJ2-5; TRBD1 is a possible D gene (5 bases). The germline gives CDR1 SNHLY, CDR2 FYNNEI. This CDR3 has 14 amino acids. V was clipped by 7 bases and J by 1 base, with 13 bases between them. CDR3: CASIWRQTQETQYF. As DNA, the CDR3 is TGTGCCAGCATTTGGCGACAGACCCAAGAGACCCAGTACTTC.

The V gene is TRBV7-3, the J gene TRBJ2-2, with D unresolved. The V end lost 5 bases, the J end lost 4 bases, and 20 bases lay between the germline ends. Germline lookup yields CDR1 SGHTA and CDR2 FQGTGA. The length of the CDR3 is 17 residues. CDR3 amino acids: CASSPLGPLSRTGELFF. The CDR3 DNA is TGTGCCAGCAGCCCGCTTGGCCCCCTCTCCCGCACCGGGGAGCTGTTTTTT.

V and J are TRBV19 and TRBJ1-1; 8 bases line up with TRBD1. The J segment lost 1 base and the V segment lost 1 base, leaving 17 bases of the junction unmatched. Germline CDR1 LNHDA, CDR2 SQIVND (reference sequence). This CDR3 has 20 residues. The CDR3 nucleotides read TGTGCCAGTAGTATAGTAGGCCGGGGGACAGGAGACGCCAAGAACACTGAAGCTTTCTTT. Residues: CASSIVGRGTGDAKNTEAFF.

V gene TRBV19 combines with J gene TRBJ1-2; 8 bases agree with TRBD1. The J segment lost 2 bases and the V segment lost 7 bases, leaving 9 bases of the junction unmatched. Per the germline V gene, CDR1 is LNHDA and CDR2 is SQIVND (reference sequence). The CDR3 is made up of 15 amino acids. The CDR3 loop reads CASTGDRRSNYGYTF. The CDR3 region has the DNA TGTGCCAGTACGGGGGACAGGAGGTCGAACTATGGCTACACCTTC.

V is TRBV25-1 and J is TRBJ2-3, with 7 bases aligning to TRBD2. The CDR3 spans 17 residues. Germline V gene data show CDR1 as MGHDK and CDR2 as SYGVNS. Trimming took 2 bases from V and 4 from J; bases not matched to a gene: 12. The CDR3 nucleotides read TGTGCCAGCAGTGAAACCCCATCCAGCGGGAAAGCAGATACGCAGTATTTT. Translation gives CASSETPSSGKADTQYF.

This clone occurred once. The rearrangement uses TRBV15 and TRBJ1-2; 8 bases match TRBD1. The J segment lost 5 bases and the V segment lost 1 base, leaving 6 bases of the junction unmatched. Germline CDR1 reads LNHNV; CDR2 reads YYDKDF (reference sequence). The CDR3 runs 15 residues. CDR3 amino acids: CATSRGQDRVYGYTF. CDR3 nucleotide sequence: TGTGCCACCAGCAGAGGCCAGGACAGGGTTTATGGCTACACCTTC.

CDR3 sequence: CASSLQGGTGELFF. DNA for the CDR3: TGCGCCAGCAGCTTACAGGGCGGGACCGGGGAGCTGTTTTTT. The chain has TRBV5-1 and TRBJ2-2; TRBD1 might be the D (6 bases). Trimming stripped 2 bases from V and 5 bases from J, with 10 bases between. The germline V gene encodes CDR1 SGHRS and CDR2 YFSETQ. The CDR3 totals 14 residues.

A single count supports this clone. This chain uses TRBV19 with TRBJ2-1; the match to TRBD1 covers 7 bases. The CDR3 length is 18 residues. Per germline, CDR1 LNHDA and CDR2 SQIVND (reference sequence). V lost 6 bases and J lost 5; bases outside the gene matches: 19. The CDR3 sequence: CASRPREGQSGAHNEQFF. The CDR3 DNA is TGTGCCAGTAGACCCCGAGAGGGACAGTCCGGGGCCCACAATGAGCAGTTCTTC.

In nucleotides, the CDR3 is TGTGCCAGCAGTTTGACAGGGCAGTGGCAGTACTTC. It yields the protein CASSLTGQWQYF. The chain employs TRBV28 and TRBJ2-7, with 7 positions matching TRBD1. In germline, CDR1 is MDHEN, CDR2 SYDVKM. The J segment lost 9 bases and the V segment lost 3 bases, leaving 5 bases of the junction unmatched. CDR3 length: 12 residues. Together with reference TRBV28 and TRBJ2-7, the CDR3 gives the full variable domain: DVKVTQSSRYLVKRTGEKVFLECVQDMDHENMFWYRQDPGLGLRLIYFSYDVKMKEKGDIPEGYSVSREKKERFSLILESASTNQTSMYLCASSLTGQWQYFGPGTRLTVT.

This clone came up once. The genes are TRBV6-1 and TRBJ2-3, with 16 bases lining up with TRBD2. V was clipped by 10 bases and J by 3 bases; unmatched bases: 4. The CDR3 runs to 15 residues. Looked up from germline, CDR1 is MNHNS and CDR2 is SASEGT. The CDR3 DNA reads as TGTGCCACGGGACTAGCGGGAGGGCCAACAGATACGCAGTATTTT. Its translation: CATGLAGGPTDTQYF.

The CDR3 loop reads CASSKEGQGGQPQHF. In nucleotides, the CDR3 is TGTGCCAGCAGCAAAGAGGGACAGGGGGGTCAGCCCCAGCATTTT. The chain recombines TRBV11-2 with TRBJ1-5, with 11 bases fitting TRBD1. This CDR3 has 15 residues. The junction had 6 bases not matched to a gene; V was cut back by 5 bases and J by 6 bases. Germline loops: CDR1 SGHAT, CDR2 FQNNGV.

The chain joins TRBV30 to TRBJ2-7; possibly TRBD1 for D (6 bases). This CDR3 is 13 amino acids long. The V end was cut by 0 bases, the J end by 4 bases, with 10 bases between. Germline V gene sequence: CDR1 GTSNPN, CDR2 SVGIG (reference sequence). CDR3 residues: CAWSVQGRYEQYF. Written as DNA, the CDR3 is TGTGCCTGGAGTGTACAGGGTAGGTACGAGCAGTACTTC. The variable domain in full, with the rest retrieved from reference TRBV30 and TRBJ2-7, is SQTIHQWPATLVQPVGSPLSLECTVEGTSNPNLYWYRQAAGRGLQLLFYSVGIGQISSEVPQNLSASRPQDRQFILSSKKLLLSDSGFYLCAWSVQGRYEQYFGPGTRLTVT.

J is TRBJ1-1 and V is TRBV5-5, with D possibly being TRBD1 (5 bases). CDR1 and CDR2 from the germline V gene are SGHKS and YYEKEE (reference sequence). V was shortened by 4 bases and J by 0 bases, with 10 bases between the two germline ends. CDR3 length: 14 residues. In DNA form, the CDR3 reads TGTGCCAGCAGCCAGACAGCGATGAACACTGAAGCTTTCTTT. Amino acid sequence: CASSQTAMNTEAFF.

The chain links TRBV5-4 to TRBJ1-6; possible D gene TRBD1, 5 bases. Germline V gene lookup returns CDR1 SGHNT and CDR2 YYREEE (reference sequence). The CDR3 is made up of 16 amino acids. The V gene lost 0 bases and the J gene lost 10 bases, with 17 bases spanning the gap. The CDR3 bases are TGTGCCAGCAGCTTGGGTCAGGGAATGGTCGGCTCACCCCTCCACTTT. Its translation: CASSLGQGMVGSPLHF.

This clone was detected a few times. The chain employs TRBV6-5 and TRBJ1-1; D possibly corresponds to TRBD1 (5 bases). The CDR3 consists of 13 residues. The germline CDR1 and CDR2 sequences are MNHEY and SVGAGI. V was pared by 4 bases and J by 4 bases, with 10 bases between. CDR3 in DNA: TGTGCCAGCAGTTTCCAGGGTACCACTGAAGCTTTCTTT. Translation gives CASSFQGTTEAFF.

This clone has only a few counts. V usage is TRBV7-3 and J usage is TRBJ1-2; 8 bases match TRBD1. The junction had 5 bases not matched to a gene; V was cut back by 5 bases and J by 3 bases. This CDR3 comprises 14 residues. Germline CDR1 reads SGHTA; CDR2 reads FQGTGA. The CDR3 DNA reads TGTGCCAGCAGCGAAACGGGACAGGACTATGGCTACACCTTC. Its protein product is CASSETGQDYGYTF.

The V gene is TRBV6-1, the J gene TRBJ1-5; 7 positions match TRBD1. The CDR3 contains 16 residues. V dropped 3 bases and J dropped 3; count of bases not matched to a gene: 8. Germline assignment: CDR1 MNHNS and CDR2 SASEGT. The CDR3 is CASSEFTGALNQPQHF. In DNA, the CDR3 is TGTGCCAGCAGTGAGTTTACAGGGGCTCTCAATCAGCCCCAGCATTTT.

The chain uses TRBV6-1 and TRBJ2-3; 10 bases agree with TRBD2. The junction had 6 bases not matched to a gene; V was cut back by 4 bases and J by 2 bases. The CDR3 is 16 residues long. Germline V CDR1 and CDR2: MNHNS, SASEGT. CDR3 sequence reads: CASSVSSGSPTDTQYF. The DNA of the CDR3 is TGTGCCAGCAGTGTATCTAGCGGGAGCCCCACAGATACGCAGTATTTT.

The rearrangement uses TRBV5-1 and TRBJ1-5; 7 nucleotides match TRBD1. The junction had 6 bases not matched to a gene; V was cut back by 4 bases and J by 2 bases. The CDR3 totals 15 residues. CDR1 is SGHRS, CDR2 YFSETQ, per germline. CDR3 in DNA: TGCGCCAGCAGCCCACAGGGGTCTGGCAATCAGCCCCAGCATTTT. It is translated as CASSPQGSGNQPQHF.

The chain recombines TRBV5-1 with TRBJ2-5; D unresolved. The germline CDR1 and CDR2 sequences are SGHRS and YFSETQ. This CDR3 comprises 12 residues. V was shortened by 4 bases and J by 2 bases, with 6 bases between the two germline ends. The CDR3 protein is CASSPEQETQYF. In DNA, the CDR3 is TGCGCCAGCAGCCCCGAGCAAGAGACCCAGTACTTC. The whole variable domain, remainder taken from reference TRBV5-1 and TRBJ2-5, is KAGVTQTPRYLIKTRGQQVTLSCSPISGHRSVSWYQQTPGQGLQFLFEYFSETQRNKGNFPGRFSGRQFSNSRSEMNVSTLELGDSALYLCASSPEQETQYFGPGTRLLVL.

The V call is TRBV10-3, the J call TRBJ2-1; 7 bases are a match to TRBD2. V dropped 3 bases and J dropped 0; count of bases not matched to a gene: 2. This CDR3 spans 15 amino acids. Per the germline V gene, CDR1 is ENHRY and CDR2 is SYGVKD. DNA of the CDR3: TGTGCCATCAGTGAATCGGGGGGCTCCTACAATGAGCAGTTCTTC. The encoded protein is CAISESGGSYNEQFF.

This clone was observed a single time. The genes are TRBV7-9 and TRBJ2-5; TRBD2 is a possible D gene (6 bases). The CDR3 is 13 amino acids. Between the trimmed V and J ends, which lost 7 bases and 3 bases, there was a span of 12 bases. Germline CDR1 SEHNR, CDR2 FQNEAQ (reference sequence). CDR3 loop: CASTWDFEETQYF. Here the CDR3 DNA reads TGTGCCAGCACATGGGACTTCGAAGAGACCCAGTACTTC.

Comment on this clone: One base away lies a much larger clone, so this may be a sequencing read error. The identical CDR3 is also encoded by other nucleotide sequences in the sample. The chain employs TRBV9 and TRBJ2-2; D might be TRBD1 (6 bases). In germline, CDR1 is SGDLS, CDR2 YYNGEE. The CDR3 is 17 residues long. The CDR3 DNA is TGTGCCAGCAGCGTAGCTTATAGGACAGCGAACACCGGGGAGCTATTTTTT. Encoded protein: CASSVAYRTANTGELFF.

The chain joins TRBV28 to TRBJ1-2; TRBD1 is a possible D gene (5 bases). Germline V gene sequence: CDR1 MDHEN, CDR2 SYDVKM. This CDR3 region has 12 residues. V gave up 3 bases and J gave up 6 bases, with 8 bases separating them. Written as DNA, the CDR3 is TGTGCCAGCAGTTTCATAGGGGATGGCTACACCTTC. This sequence encodes CASSFIGDGYTF.

V gene TRBV19 combines with J gene TRBJ2-1; 10 bases are a match to TRBD2. V gave up 0 bases and J gave up 0 bases; unmatched junction bases: 14. The CDR3 has 21 amino acids. Germline V lookup: CDR1 LNHDA, CDR2 SQIVND (reference sequence). The CDR3 protein is CASSIERGLAGALSSYNEQFF. The CDR3 bases are TGTGCCAGTAGTATAGAAAGGGGGCTAGCGGGAGCTCTGAGCTCCTACAATGAGCAGTTCTTC.